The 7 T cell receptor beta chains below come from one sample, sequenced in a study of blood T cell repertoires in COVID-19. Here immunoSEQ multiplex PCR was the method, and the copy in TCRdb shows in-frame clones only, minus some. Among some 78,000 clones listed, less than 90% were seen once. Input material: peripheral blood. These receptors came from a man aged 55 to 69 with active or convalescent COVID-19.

CDR3 DNA sequence: TGTGCCTGGAGGGTCGGGACAGGGAGTGAGCAGTTCTTC. This translates into CAWRVGTGSEQFF. The chain is built from TRBV30 and TRBJ2-1; 9 bases are shared with TRBD1. Germline values: CDR1 GTSNPN, CDR2 SVGIG (reference sequence). V shed 3 bases, J shed 9 bases, and the junction held 6 bases outside the gene matches. The CDR3 totals 13 residues.

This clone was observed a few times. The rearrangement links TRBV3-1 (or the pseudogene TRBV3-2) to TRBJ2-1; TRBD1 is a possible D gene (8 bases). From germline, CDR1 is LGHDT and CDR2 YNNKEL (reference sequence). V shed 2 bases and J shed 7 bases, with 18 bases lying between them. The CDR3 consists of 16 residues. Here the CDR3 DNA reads TGTGCCAGCAGCCAATGGACCGGACAGGGAGGGAATGAGCAGTTCTTC. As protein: CASSQWTGQGGNEQFF.

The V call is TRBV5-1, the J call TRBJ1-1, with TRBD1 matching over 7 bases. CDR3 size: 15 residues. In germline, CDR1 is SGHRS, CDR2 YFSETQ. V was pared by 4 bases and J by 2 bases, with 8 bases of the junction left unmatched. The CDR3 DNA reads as TGCGCCAGCAGCCCCCAGACAGGGAGCAACACTGAAGCTTTCTTT. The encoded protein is CASSPQTGSNTEAFF.

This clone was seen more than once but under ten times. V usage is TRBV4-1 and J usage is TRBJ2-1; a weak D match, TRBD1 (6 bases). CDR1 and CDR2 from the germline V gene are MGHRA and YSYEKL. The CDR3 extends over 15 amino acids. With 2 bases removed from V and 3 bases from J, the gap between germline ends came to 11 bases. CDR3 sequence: CASSQREGGYNEQFF. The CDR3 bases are TGCGCCAGCAGCCAACGAGAAGGGGGCTACAATGAGCAGTTCTTC.

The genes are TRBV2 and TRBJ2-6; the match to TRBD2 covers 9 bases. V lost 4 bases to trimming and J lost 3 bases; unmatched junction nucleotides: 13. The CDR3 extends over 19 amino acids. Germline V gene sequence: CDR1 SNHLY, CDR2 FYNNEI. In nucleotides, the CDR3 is TGTGCCAGCAGTGCCCCGCGGGCGGGGGGGCAAAATGGGGCCAACGTCCTGACTTTC. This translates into CASSAPRAGGQNGANVLTF.

The chain's CDR3 is CASRGQGIDNSPLHF. CDR3 sequence (DNA): TGTGCCAGCAGGGGACAGGGGATCGATAATTCACCCCTCCACTTT. The chain employs TRBV2 and TRBJ1-6, with 10 positions matching TRBD1. V lost 6 bases to trimming and J lost 5 bases; unmatched junction nucleotides: 4. From germline, CDR1 is SNHLY and CDR2 FYNNEI. The CDR3 contains 15 residues.

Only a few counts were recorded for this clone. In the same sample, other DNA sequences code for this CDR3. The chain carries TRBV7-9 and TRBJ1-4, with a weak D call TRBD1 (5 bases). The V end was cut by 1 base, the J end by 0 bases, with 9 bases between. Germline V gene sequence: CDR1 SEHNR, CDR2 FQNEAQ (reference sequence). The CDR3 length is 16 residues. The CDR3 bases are TGTGCCAGCAGCTTAGGACAGCCTGCAACTAATGAAAAACTGTTTTTT. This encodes CASSLGQPATNEKLFF.